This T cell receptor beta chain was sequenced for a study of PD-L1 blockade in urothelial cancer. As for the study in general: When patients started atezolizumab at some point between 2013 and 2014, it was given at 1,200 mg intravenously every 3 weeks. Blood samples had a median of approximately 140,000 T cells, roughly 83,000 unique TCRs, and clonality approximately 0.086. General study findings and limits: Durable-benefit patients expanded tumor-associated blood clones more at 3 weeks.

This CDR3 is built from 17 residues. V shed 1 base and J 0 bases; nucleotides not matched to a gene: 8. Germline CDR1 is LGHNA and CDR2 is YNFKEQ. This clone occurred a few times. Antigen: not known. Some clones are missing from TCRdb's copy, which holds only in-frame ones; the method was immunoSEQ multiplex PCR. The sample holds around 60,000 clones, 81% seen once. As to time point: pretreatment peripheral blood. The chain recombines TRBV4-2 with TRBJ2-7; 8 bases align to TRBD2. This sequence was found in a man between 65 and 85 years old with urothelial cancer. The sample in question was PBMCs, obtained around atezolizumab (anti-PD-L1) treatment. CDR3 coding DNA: TGTGCCAGCAGCCAAGGACGTATGCTAGCGGGCTCCTACGAGCAGTACTTC. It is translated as CASSQGRMLAGSYEQYF.